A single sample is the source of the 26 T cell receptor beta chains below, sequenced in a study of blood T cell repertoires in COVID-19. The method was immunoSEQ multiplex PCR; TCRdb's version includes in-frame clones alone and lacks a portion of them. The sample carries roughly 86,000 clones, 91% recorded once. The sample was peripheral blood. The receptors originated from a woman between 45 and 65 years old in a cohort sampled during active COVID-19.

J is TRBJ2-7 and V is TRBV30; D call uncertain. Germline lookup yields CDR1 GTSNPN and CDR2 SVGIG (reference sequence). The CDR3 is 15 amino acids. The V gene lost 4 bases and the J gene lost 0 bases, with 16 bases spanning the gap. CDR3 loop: CAWTWPQVGSYEQYF. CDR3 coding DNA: TGTGCCTGGACCTGGCCTCAGGTTGGCTCCTACGAGCAGTACTTC.

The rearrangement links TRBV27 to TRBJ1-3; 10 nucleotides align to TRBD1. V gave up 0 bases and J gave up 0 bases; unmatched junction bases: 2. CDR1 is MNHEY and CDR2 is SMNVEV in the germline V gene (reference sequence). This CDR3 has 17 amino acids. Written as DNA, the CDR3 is TGTGCCAGCAGTTTATCCGGGACAGGGGCCTCTGGAAACACCATATATTTT. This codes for CASSLSGTGASGNTIYF.

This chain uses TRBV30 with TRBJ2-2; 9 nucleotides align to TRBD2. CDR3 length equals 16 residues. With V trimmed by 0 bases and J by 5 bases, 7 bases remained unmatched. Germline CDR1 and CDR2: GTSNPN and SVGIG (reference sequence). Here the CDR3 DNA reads TGTGCCTGGAGTGTACTAGGTAGCGGGGGAACCGGGGAGCTGTTTTTT. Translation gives CAWSVLGSGGTGELFF.

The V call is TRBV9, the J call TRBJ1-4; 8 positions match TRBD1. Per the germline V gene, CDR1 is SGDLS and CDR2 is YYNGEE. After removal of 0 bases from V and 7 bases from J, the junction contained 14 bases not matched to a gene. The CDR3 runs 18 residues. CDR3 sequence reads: CASSVDPIGQGGVEKLFF. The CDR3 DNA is TGTGCCAGCAGCGTAGACCCTATCGGACAGGGCGGTGTTGAAAAACTGTTTTTT.

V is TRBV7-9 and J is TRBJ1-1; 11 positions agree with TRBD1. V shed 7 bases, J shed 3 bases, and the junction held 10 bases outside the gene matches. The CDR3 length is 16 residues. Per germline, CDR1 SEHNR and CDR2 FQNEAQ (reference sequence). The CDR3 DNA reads TGTGCCAGCACCGAGGGACAGGGGGTTGGGCACACTGAAGCTTTCTTT. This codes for CASTEGQGVGHTEAFF.

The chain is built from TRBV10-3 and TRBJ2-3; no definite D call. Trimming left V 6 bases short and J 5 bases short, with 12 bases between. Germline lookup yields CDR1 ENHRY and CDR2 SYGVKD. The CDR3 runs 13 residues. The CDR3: CAIRGGEIDTQYF. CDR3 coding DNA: TGTGCCATCAGAGGCGGAGAGATAGATACGCAGTATTTT.

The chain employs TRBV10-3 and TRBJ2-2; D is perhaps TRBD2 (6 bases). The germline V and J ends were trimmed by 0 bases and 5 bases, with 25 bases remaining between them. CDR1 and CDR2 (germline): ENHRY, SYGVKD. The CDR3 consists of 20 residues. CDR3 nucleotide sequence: TGTGCCATCAGTGAGTCGGTTCTAGGTAGCGGTTCCGCCGGGACCGGGGAGCTGTTTTTT. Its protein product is CAISESVLGSGSAGTGELFF.

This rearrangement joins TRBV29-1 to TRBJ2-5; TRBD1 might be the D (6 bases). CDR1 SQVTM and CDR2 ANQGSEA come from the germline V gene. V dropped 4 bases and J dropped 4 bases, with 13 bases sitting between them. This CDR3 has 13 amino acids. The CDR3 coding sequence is TGCAGCGTTGTTCCTGCAGGGGTAGAGACCCAGTACTTC. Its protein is CSVVPAGVETQYF.

In DNA form, the CDR3 reads TGTGCCAGCAGCAAAGATATGGGGAGGTCGGACGAGCAGTACTTC. Translating it yields CASSKDMGRSDEQYF. V is TRBV9 and J is TRBJ2-7, with D possibly matching TRBD2 (6 bases). Germline V lookup: CDR1 SGDLS, CDR2 YYNGEE. The V gene lost 4 bases and the J gene lost 5 bases, with 19 bases spanning the gap. This CDR3 contains 15 residues.

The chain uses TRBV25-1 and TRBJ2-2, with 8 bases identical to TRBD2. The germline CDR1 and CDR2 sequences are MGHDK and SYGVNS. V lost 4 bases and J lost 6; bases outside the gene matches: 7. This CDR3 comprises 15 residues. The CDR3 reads CASSAAGTRAGELFF. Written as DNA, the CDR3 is TGTGCCAGCAGTGCAGCCGGGACTAGGGCCGGGGAGCTGTTTTTT.

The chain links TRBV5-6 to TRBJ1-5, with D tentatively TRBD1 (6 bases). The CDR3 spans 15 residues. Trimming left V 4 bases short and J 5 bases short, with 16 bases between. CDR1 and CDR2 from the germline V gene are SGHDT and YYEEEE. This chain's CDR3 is CASSRTGQRDQPQHF. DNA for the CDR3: TGTGCCAGCAGCCGCACTGGACAGCGAGATCAGCCCCAGCATTTT. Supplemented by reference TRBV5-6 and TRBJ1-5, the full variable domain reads DAGVTQSPTHLIKTRGQQVTLRCSPKSGHDTVSWYQQALGQGPQFIFQYYEEEERQRGNFPDRFSGHQFPNYSSELNVNALLLGDSALYLCASSRTGQRDQPQHFGDGTRLSIL.

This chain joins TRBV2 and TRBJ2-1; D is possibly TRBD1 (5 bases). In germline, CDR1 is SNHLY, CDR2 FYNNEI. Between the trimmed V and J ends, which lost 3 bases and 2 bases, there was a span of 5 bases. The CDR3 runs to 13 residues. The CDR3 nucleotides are TGTGCCAGCAGTGAGACAGCCTACAATGAGCAGTTCTTC. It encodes CASSETAYNEQFF.

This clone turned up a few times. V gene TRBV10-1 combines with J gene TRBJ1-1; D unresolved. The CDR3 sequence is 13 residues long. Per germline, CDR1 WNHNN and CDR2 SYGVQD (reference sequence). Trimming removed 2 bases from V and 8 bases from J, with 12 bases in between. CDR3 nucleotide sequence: TGCGCCAGCAGTGAGGATGGGGAGAAAGAAGCTTTCTTT. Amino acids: CASSEDGEKEAFF.

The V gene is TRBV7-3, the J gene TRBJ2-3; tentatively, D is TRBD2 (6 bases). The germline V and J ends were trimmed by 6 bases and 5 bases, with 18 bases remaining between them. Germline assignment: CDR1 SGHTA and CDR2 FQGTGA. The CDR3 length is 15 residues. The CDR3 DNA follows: TGTGCCAGCAGTGTTTGGGGGGAGGTAGGAGATACGCAGTATTTT. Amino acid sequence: CASSVWGEVGDTQYF.

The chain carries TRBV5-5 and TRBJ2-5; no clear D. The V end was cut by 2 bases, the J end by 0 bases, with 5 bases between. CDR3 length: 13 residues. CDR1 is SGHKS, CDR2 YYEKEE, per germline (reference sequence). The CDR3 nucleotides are TGTGCCAGCAGCTTTGCGGACCAAGAGACCCAGTACTTC. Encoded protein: CASSFADQETQYF.

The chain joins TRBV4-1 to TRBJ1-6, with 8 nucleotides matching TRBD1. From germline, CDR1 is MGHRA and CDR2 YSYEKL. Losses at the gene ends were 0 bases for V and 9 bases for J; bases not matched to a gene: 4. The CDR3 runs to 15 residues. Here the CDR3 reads CASSQDPQGVSPLHF. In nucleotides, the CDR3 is TGCGCCAGCAGCCAAGATCCACAGGGGGTTTCACCCCTCCACTTT.

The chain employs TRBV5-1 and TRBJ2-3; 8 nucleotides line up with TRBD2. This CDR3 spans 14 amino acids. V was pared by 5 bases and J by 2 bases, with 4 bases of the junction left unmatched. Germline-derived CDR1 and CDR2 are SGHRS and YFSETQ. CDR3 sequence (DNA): TGCGCCAGCAGAGAAGCGGGAGACACAGATACGCAGTATTTT. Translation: CASREAGDTDTQYF.

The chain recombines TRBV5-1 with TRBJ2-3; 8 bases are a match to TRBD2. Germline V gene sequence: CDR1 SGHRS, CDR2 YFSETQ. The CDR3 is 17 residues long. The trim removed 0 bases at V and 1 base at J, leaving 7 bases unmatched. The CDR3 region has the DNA TGCGCCAGCAGCTTGGGAAACGGGGGGGCCGGCACAGATACGCAGTATTTT. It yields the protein CASSLGNGGAGTDTQYF.

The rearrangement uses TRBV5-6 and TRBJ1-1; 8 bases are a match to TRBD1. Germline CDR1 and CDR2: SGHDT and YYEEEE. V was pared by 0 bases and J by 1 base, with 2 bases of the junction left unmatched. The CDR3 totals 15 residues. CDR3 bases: TGTGCCAGCAGCTTGGGGGACAGGCCGAACACTGAAGCTTTCTTT. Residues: CASSLGDRPNTEAFF.

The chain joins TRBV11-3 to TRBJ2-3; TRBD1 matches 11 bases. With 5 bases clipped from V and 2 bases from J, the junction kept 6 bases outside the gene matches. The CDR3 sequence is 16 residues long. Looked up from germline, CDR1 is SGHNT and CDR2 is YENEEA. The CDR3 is CASSLGQGVYTDTQYF. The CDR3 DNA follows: TGTGCCAGCAGCCTGGGACAGGGGGTTTACACAGATACGCAGTATTTT.

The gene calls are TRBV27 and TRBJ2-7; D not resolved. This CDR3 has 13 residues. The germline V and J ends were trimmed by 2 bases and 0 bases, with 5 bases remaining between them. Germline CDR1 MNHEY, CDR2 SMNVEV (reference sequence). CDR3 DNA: TGTGCCAGCAGTTTAACCAGCTCCTACGAGCAGTACTTC. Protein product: CASSLTSSYEQYF.

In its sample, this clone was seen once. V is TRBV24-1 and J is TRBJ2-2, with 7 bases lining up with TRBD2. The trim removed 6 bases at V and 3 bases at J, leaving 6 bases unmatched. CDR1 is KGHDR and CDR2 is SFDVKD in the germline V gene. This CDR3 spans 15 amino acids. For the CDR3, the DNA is TGTGCCACCAGTCGGGCTAGCGGATACACCGGGGAGCTGTTTTTT. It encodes CATSRASGYTGELFF.

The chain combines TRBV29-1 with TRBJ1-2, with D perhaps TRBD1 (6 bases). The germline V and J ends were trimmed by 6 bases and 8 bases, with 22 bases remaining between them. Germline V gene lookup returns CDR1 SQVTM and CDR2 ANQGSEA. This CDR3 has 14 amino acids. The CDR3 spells CSVEKLTGGIGYTF. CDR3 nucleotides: TGCAGCGTGGAAAAACTTACGGGGGGCATAGGCTACACCTTC.

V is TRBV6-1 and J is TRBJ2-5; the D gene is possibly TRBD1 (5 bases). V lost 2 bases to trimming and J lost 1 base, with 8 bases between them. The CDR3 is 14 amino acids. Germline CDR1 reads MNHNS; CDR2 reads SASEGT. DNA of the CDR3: TGTGCCAGCAGTGAATCAGGGCTCCAAGAGACCCAGTACTTC. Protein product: CASSESGLQETQYF.

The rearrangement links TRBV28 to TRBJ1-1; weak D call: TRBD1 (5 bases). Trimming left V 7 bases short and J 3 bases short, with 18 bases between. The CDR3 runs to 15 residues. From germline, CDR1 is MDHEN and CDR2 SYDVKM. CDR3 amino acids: CASTNPLRVDTEAFF. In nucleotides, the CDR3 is TGTGCCAGCACCAATCCCCTCAGGGTGGACACTGAAGCTTTCTTT. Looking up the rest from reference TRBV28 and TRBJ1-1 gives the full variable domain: DVKVTQSSRYLVKRTGEKVFLECVQDMDHENMFWYRQDPGLGLRLIYFSYDVKMKEKGDIPEGYSVSREKKERFSLILESASTNQTSMYLCASTNPLRVDTEAFFGQGTRLTVV.

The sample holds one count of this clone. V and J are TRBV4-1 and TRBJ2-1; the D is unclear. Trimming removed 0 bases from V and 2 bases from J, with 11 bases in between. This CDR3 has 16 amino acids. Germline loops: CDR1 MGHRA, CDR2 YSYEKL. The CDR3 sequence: CASSQDPSDTYNEQFF. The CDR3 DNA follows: TGCGCCAGCAGCCAAGATCCGAGTGATACCTACAATGAGCAGTTCTTC.